Following are 21 T cell receptor beta chains from one sample sequenced in a study of cytomegalovirus exposure and HLA in healthy donors. 13 Jbeta primers and 60 Vbeta primers were used for the PCR. TCRdb's table, derived via immunoSEQ multiplex PCR, lists solely in-frame clones and lacks some. This table has some 240,000 clones, around four fifths appearing once. The sequencing sample was made of PBMCs. The receptors stem from a male donor in good health and CMV-seronegative.

J is TRBJ2-1 and V is TRBV4-1, with D perhaps matching TRBD2 (6 bases). Germline CDR1 and CDR2: MGHRA and YSYEKL. There are 16 residues in the CDR3. Between the trimmed V and J ends, which lost 1 base and 7 bases, there was a span of 17 bases. The CDR3 DNA follows: TGCGCCAGCAGCCAAGTTTACGGGAGAGAGGAGAATGAGCAGTTCTTC. Translating gives CASSQVYGREENEQFF.

This chain links TRBV27 with TRBJ2-5; possibly TRBD2 for D (5 bases). The CDR3 sequence is 15 residues long. Germline assignment: CDR1 MNHEY and CDR2 SMNVEV (reference sequence). The V and J ends lost 5 bases and 4 bases respectively, with 17 bases between them. The CDR3 sequence: CASSMRASRGETQYF. In nucleotides, the CDR3 is TGTGCCAGCAGTATGAGGGCTTCACGGGGAGAGACCCAGTACTTC.

The chain carries TRBV6-1 and TRBJ2-5; 7 bases are shared with TRBD2. The CDR3 covers 16 residues. CDR1 MNHNS and CDR2 SASEGT come from the germline V gene. V lost 3 bases, J lost 1 base, and 8 bases stayed unmatched. CDR3 residues: CASSDRSSGFQETQYF. CDR3 coding DNA: TGTGCCAGCAGTGATAGGTCTAGCGGATTCCAAGAGACCCAGTACTTC.

The chain is built from TRBV5-4 and TRBJ2-3; 9 bases align to TRBD2. The CDR3 loop spans 15 amino acids. Per the germline V gene, CDR1 is SGHNT and CDR2 is YYREEE (reference sequence). The V and J ends lost 2 bases and 9 bases, in that order; junction bases with no gene match: 10. The CDR3 is CASSFRTSAQKTQYF. DNA for the CDR3: TGTGCCAGCAGCTTTCGGACTAGCGCGCAGAAAACGCAGTATTTT.

The rearrangement joins TRBV4-1 to TRBJ2-5, with 8 bases fitting TRBD1. The J call may be in error: the DNA end matches TRBJ2-7 better. Germline loops: CDR1 MGHRA, CDR2 YSYEKL. The length of the CDR3 is 14 residues. This chain's CDR3 is CASSQQGATYEQYF. CDR3 coding DNA: TGCGCCAGCAGCCAACAGGGGGCTACTTACGAGCAGTACTTC.

This clone was seen just once. V and J are TRBV9 and TRBJ1-3, with D perhaps matching TRBD1 (5 bases). The CDR3 spans 17 residues. Per germline, CDR1 SGDLS and CDR2 YYNGEE. With 2 bases removed from V and 0 bases from J, the gap between germline ends came to 15 bases. CDR3 DNA: TGTGCCAGCAGCGTGACAGCAACCGACCTCTCTGGAAACACCATATATTTT. Translation gives CASSVTATDLSGNTIYF. The full variable domain, in which reference TRBV9 and TRBJ1-3 provide the parts outside the CDR3, is DSGVTQTPKHLITATGQRVTLRCSPRSGDLSVYWYQQSLDQGLQFLIQYYNGEERAKGNILERFSAQQFPDLHSELNLSSLELGDSALYFCASSVTATDLSGNTIYFGEGSWLTVV.

The chain recombines TRBV29-1 with TRBJ2-3, with a weak D call TRBD2 (6 bases). The CDR3 contains 15 residues. CDR1 and CDR2 from the germline V gene are SQVTM and ANQGSEA. Between the trimmed V and J ends, which lost 5 bases and 4 bases, there was a span of 19 bases. The CDR3 loop is CSVSRLVPIPDTQYF. For the CDR3, the DNA is TGCAGCGTTTCACGACTAGTGCCGATCCCAGATACGCAGTATTTT.

The chain combines TRBV28 with TRBJ1-4, with D possibly TRBD1 on 6 matching bases. Trimming removed 4 bases at V and 7 bases at J, with 13 bases between. Germline CDR1 and CDR2: MDHEN and SYDVKM. This CDR3 comprises 14 residues. CDR3: CASSSGTSTEKLFF. The DNA of the CDR3 is TGTGCCAGCAGTTCCGGGACATCGACTGAAAAACTGTTTTTT. Based on the CDR3 plus reference TRBV28 and TRBJ1-4, the full variable domain is DVKVTQSSRYLVKRTGEKVFLECVQDMDHENMFWYRQDPGLGLRLIYFSYDVKMKEKGDIPEGYSVSREKKERFSLILESASTNQTSMYLCASSSGTSTEKLFFGSGTQLSVL.

This chain connects TRBV2 to TRBJ2-7, with 9 bases identical to TRBD1. CDR3 length equals 16 residues. V shed 6 bases, J shed 0 bases, and the junction held 9 bases outside the gene matches. CDR1 SNHLY and CDR2 FYNNEI come from the germline V gene. The CDR3 DNA is TGTGCCAGCAGGCTTCCGGGACAGGGTAGCTCCTACGAGCAGTACTTC. Translation gives CASRLPGQGSSYEQYF.

CDR3 amino acids: CASSDARTGAYEQYF. For the CDR3, the DNA is TGTGCCAGCAGCGACGCCCGGACAGGGGCCTACGAGCAGTACTTC. This chain joins TRBV14 and TRBJ2-7; TRBD1 matches at 9 bases. This CDR3 is 15 amino acids long. J gave up 2 bases and V 5 bases, and 7 bases lay outside the gene matches. CDR1 SGHDN and CDR2 FVKESK come from the germline V gene. Drawing the rest from reference TRBV14 and TRBJ2-7, the complete variable domain is EAGVTQFPSHSVIEKGQTVTLRCDPISGHDNLYWYRRVMGKEIKFLLHFVKESKQDESGMPNNRFLAERTGGTYSTLKVQPAELEDSGVYFCASSDARTGAYEQYFGPGTRLTVT.

This chain joins TRBV5-8 and TRBJ2-1; 7 bases map to TRBD1. CDR1 and CDR2 from the germline V gene are SGHTS and YDEGEE. The V gene end was trimmed by 3 bases and the J gene end by 4 bases; junction bases not matched to a gene: 7. The CDR3 runs 15 residues. The CDR3 nucleotides read TGTGCCAGCAGCTCTGGACAGGTTGGGTACAATGAGCAGTTCTTC. Translating gives CASSSGQVGYNEQFF.

The chain links TRBV11-3 to TRBJ2-3; a possible D gene is TRBD1 (5 bases). Trimming stripped 5 bases from V and 4 bases from J, with 16 bases between. This CDR3 is 15 amino acids long. The V gene's germline CDR1 is SGHNT and CDR2 YENEEA. The CDR3, as DNA: TGTGCCAGCAGCCGAGGTAGCCAGGGTGCAGATACGCAGTATTTT. Protein sequence: CASSRGSQGADTQYF.

The rearrangement links TRBV7-9 to TRBJ2-7; 8 positions match TRBD2. Germline trimming cut 5 bases from V and 2 bases from J; bases unmatched to any gene: 5. The CDR3 runs 14 residues. Looked up from germline, CDR1 is SEHNR and CDR2 is FQNEAQ (reference sequence). CDR3 sequence: CASSRGGDTYEQYF. DNA of the CDR3: TGTGCCAGCAGCCGGGGGGGGGACACCTACGAGCAGTACTTC. Full variable domain (outside the CDR3, taken from reference TRBV7-9 and TRBJ2-7): DTGVSQNPRHKITKRGQNVTFRCDPISEHNRLYWYRQTLGQGPEFLTYFQNEAQLEKSRLLSDRFSAERPKGSFSTLEIQRTEQGDSAMYLCASSRGGDTYEQYFGPGTRLTVT.

This chain connects TRBV4-1 to TRBJ2-5; 9 bases are a match to TRBD2. The assigned J gene may be wrong: the sequence end matches TRBJ2-7 better. CDR1 is MGHRA, CDR2 YSYEKL, per germline. The CDR3 length is 15 residues. The CDR3 loop is CASSLTGTSPTEQYF. The DNA for the CDR3 is TGCGCCAGCAGCCTCACCGGGACTAGCCCCACCGAGCAGTACTTC.

Concerning this clone itself: Other DNA sequences in the same sample also yield this CDR3. The genes are TRBV10-3 and TRBJ2-7; 7 bases are a match to TRBD1. Germline CDR1 and CDR2: ENHRY and SYGVKD. The CDR3 runs to 13 residues. V was clipped by 6 bases and J by 1 base; unmatched bases: 3. The CDR3 sequence is CAIRGDSSYEQYF. CDR3 bases: TGTGCCATCAGGGGGGACAGTTCCTACGAGCAGTACTTC.

CDR3 region: CASSHVFGGGWLGETQYF. For the CDR3, the DNA is TGTGCCAGCAGCCATGTGTTTGGGGGAGGGTGGTTGGGGGAGACCCAGTACTTC. The rearrangement joins TRBV4-2 to TRBJ2-5; 7 positions agree with TRBD2. The trim removed 3 bases at V and 5 bases at J, leaving 18 bases unmatched. The germline CDR1 and CDR2 sequences are LGHNA and YNFKEQ. There are 18 residues in the CDR3.

V usage is TRBV11-2 and J usage is TRBJ2-1; 12 bases line up with TRBD2. J lost 8 bases, V lost 5 bases, and 16 bases had no gene match. Germline CDR1 is SGHAT and CDR2 is FQNNGV. The CDR3 spans 18 residues. CDR3 in DNA: TGTGCCAGCAGCCCCCAACGGACTAGCGGGATGCCCTTTGATGAGCAGTTCTTC. Translating it yields CASSPQRTSGMPFDEQFF.

The chain couples TRBV5-1 to TRBJ2-1; 8 bases are a match to TRBD2. Looked up from germline, CDR1 is SGHRS and CDR2 is YFSETQ. This CDR3 comprises 16 residues. The V segment lost 3 bases and the J segment 5 bases; nucleotides outside the gene matches: 10. DNA of the CDR3: TGCGCCAGCAGCTGGGTGGACGGGAGGGTTAACAATGAGCAGTTCTTC. It translates to CASSWVDGRVNNEQFF.

The chain uses TRBV5-4 and TRBJ1-2; the D gene is possibly TRBD1 (5 bases). Trimming cost V 0 bases and J 8 bases, with 8 bases left between them. Germline-derived CDR1 and CDR2 are SGHNT and YYREEE (reference sequence). This CDR3 has 12 amino acids. The CDR3 DNA reads as TGTGCCAGCAGCTTGGATGGGGCCGGCTACACCTTC. This translates into CASSLDGAGYTF.

The rearrangement uses TRBV5-1 and TRBJ1-1, with D perhaps TRBD1 (5 bases). The CDR3 covers 13 residues. Germline CDR1 is SGHRS and CDR2 is YFSETQ. Trimming pared 4 bases from V and 8 bases from J, leaving 15 bases between. The CDR3 loop is CASSAGWGDEAFF. The CDR3 region has the DNA TGCGCCAGCAGCGCGGGCTGGGGGGACGAAGCTTTCTTT.

Here the CDR3 reads CASSWGDRGYEQYF. CDR3 DNA: TGCGCCAGCAGCTGGGGGGACAGGGGCTACGAGCAGTACTTC. This sequence joins TRBV5-1 and TRBJ2-7; 10 bases align to TRBD1. Germline values: CDR1 SGHRS, CDR2 YFSETQ. The CDR3 is made up of 14 amino acids. V lost 3 bases to trimming and J lost 3 bases; unmatched junction nucleotides: 3.